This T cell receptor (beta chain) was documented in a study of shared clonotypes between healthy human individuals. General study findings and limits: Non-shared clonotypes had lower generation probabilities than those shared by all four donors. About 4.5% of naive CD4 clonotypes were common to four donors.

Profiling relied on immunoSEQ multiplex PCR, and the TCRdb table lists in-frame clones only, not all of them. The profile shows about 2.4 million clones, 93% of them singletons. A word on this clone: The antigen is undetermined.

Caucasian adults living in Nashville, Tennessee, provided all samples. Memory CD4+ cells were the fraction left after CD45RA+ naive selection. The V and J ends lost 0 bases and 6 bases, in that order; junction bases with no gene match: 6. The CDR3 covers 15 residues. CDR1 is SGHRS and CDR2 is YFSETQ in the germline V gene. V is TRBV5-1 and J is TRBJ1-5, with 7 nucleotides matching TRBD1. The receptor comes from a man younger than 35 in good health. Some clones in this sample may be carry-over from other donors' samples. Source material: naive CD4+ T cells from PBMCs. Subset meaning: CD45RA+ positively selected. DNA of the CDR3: TGCGCCAGCAGCTTGGGGACAGGAACTACTCAGCCCCAGCATTTT. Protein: CASSLGTGTTQPQHF.